This passage covers 26 T cell receptor beta chains from one sample sequenced in a study of shared clonotypes between healthy human individuals. Profiled with immunoSEQ multiplex PCR; TCRdb holds only in-frame clones, not every one. Among about 2.3 million clones listed, 85% to 95% were seen once. The sample was naive CD4+ T cells from PBMCs. Subset noted: CD45RA+ positively selected. These receptors all stem from a man aged 18 to 30 in good health. Some clones in this sample may be carry-over from other donors' samples.

The J gene is TRBJ2-7, the V gene TRBV6-1; D perhaps matches TRBD1 (6 bases). Germline V gives CDR1 MNHNS, CDR2 SASEGT. The CDR3 covers 18 residues. V lost 3 bases and J lost 3, with 24 bases in between. CDR3: CASSDGRGIRSEGYEQYF. As DNA, the CDR3 is TGTGCCAGCAGTGATGGCAGGGGAATCAGGAGTGAGGGCTACGAGCAGTACTTC.

The genes are TRBV28 and TRBJ2-1; D is unclear. The CDR3 consists of 13 residues. The V gene lost 6 bases and the J gene lost 3 bases, with 9 bases spanning the gap. Germline-derived CDR1 and CDR2 are MDHEN and SYDVKM. The CDR3 protein is CASSGRFYNEQFF. The CDR3 nucleotides read TGTGCCAGCAGCGGGCGGTTCTACAATGAGCAGTTCTTC.

This chain links TRBV7-2 with TRBJ2-4; the match to TRBD1 covers 9 bases. With V trimmed by 5 bases and J by 5 bases, 10 bases remained unmatched. Germline V CDR1 and CDR2: SGHTA, FQGNSA. CDR3 size: 16 residues. The CDR3 DNA is TGTGCCAGCAGCCCTAGGGGGACAGGGCGGGAAAACATTCAGTACTTC. Translating gives CASSPRGTGRENIQYF.

A remark on this clone: Other DNA sequences in this specimen translate into the identical CDR3. V gene TRBV20-1 combines with J gene TRBJ2-1; D is uncertain. V was trimmed by 6 bases and J by 4 bases, leaving 7 bases between them. CDR3 length: 11 residues. Germline loops: CDR1 DFQATT, CDR2 SNEGSKA (reference sequence). The CDR3 loop is CSAEAYNEQFF. The CDR3 nucleotides are TGCAGTGCCGAAGCATACAATGAGCAGTTCTTC.

V and J are TRBV27 and TRBJ2-7; D uncertain. Looked up from germline, CDR1 is MNHEY and CDR2 is SMNVEV (reference sequence). The CDR3 is made up of 14 amino acids. Trimming left V 6 bases short and J 0 bases short, with 12 bases between. CDR3 residues: CASRSIRSSYEQYF. DNA of the CDR3: TGTGCCAGCAGATCAATAAGGAGCTCCTACGAGCAGTACTTC.

The chain links TRBV7-9 to TRBJ2-5, with D unclear. V was trimmed by 5 bases and J by 5 bases, leaving 15 bases between them. The CDR3 is 14 amino acids. Germline V gene lookup returns CDR1 SEHNR and CDR2 FQNEAQ (reference sequence). The CDR3 loop reads CASSQRQVLETQYF. The CDR3 DNA follows: TGTGCCAGCAGCCAGCGCCAGGTCTTGGAGACCCAGTACTTC.

The V gene is TRBV5-3, the J gene TRBJ2-6; TRBD1 might be the D (6 bases). TRBV5-3 is filed as an ORF, its function uncertain. There are 17 residues in the CDR3. Trimming shortened V by 4 bases and J by 4 bases, and 18 bases separated the two germline ends. The CDR3 coding sequence is TGTGCCAGAAGCCCGGGACACGAAAAGGCCGGGGCCAACGTCCTGACTTTC. Its translation: CARSPGHEKAGANVLTF.

This clone has just a few counts. This chain links TRBV7-9 with TRBJ1-2; a weak D match, TRBD1 (5 bases). The length of the CDR3 is 15 residues. From germline, CDR1 is SEHNR and CDR2 FQNEAQ (reference sequence). Trimming took 5 bases from V and 5 from J, leaving 18 bases between them. CDR3 DNA: TGTGCCAGCAGCCCGACGAGGGGCGCGCCTTATGGCTACACCTTC. Amino acids: CASSPTRGAPYGYTF.

The chain uses TRBV6-5 and TRBJ2-1; 7 positions agree with TRBD2. CDR3 length: 16 residues. Germline CDR1 is MNHEY and CDR2 is SVGAGI. The junction had 6 bases not matched to a gene; V was cut back by 4 bases and J by 0 bases. The CDR3: CASSLTSASSYNEQFF. In DNA form, the CDR3 reads TGTGCCAGCAGTTTAACTAGCGCGAGCTCCTACAATGAGCAGTTCTTC.

The rearrangement links TRBV5-8 to TRBJ1-5; D is possibly TRBD1 (5 bases). The V end lost 4 bases, the J end lost 2 bases, and 16 bases lay between the germline ends. This CDR3 region has 16 residues. Germline V gene sequence: CDR1 SGHTS, CDR2 YDEGEE. CDR3 amino acids: CASSTGLTPGNQPQHF. The CDR3 coding sequence is TGTGCCAGCAGCACGGGACTGACCCCCGGCAATCAGCCCCAGCATTTT. Full variable domain (remainder filled in from reference TRBV5-8 and TRBJ1-5): EAGVTQSPTHLIKTRGQQATLRCSPISGHTSVYWYQQALGLGLQFLLWYDEGEERNRGNFPPRFSGRQFPNYSSELNVNALELEDSALYLCASSTGLTPGNQPQHFGDGTRLSIL.

V gene TRBV6-5 combines with J gene TRBJ2-5; D gene ambiguous. The V end lost 0 bases, the J end lost 5 bases, and 13 bases lay between the germline ends. The CDR3 loop spans 15 amino acids. The germline V gene encodes CDR1 MNHEY and CDR2 SVGAGI. Here the CDR3 reads CASSYSNQFWETQYF. CDR3 nucleotide sequence: TGTGCCAGCAGTTACTCTAACCAGTTTTGGGAGACCCAGTACTTC.

V and J are TRBV21-1 and TRBJ2-7; the table's D call TRBD2 went unverified against the DNA. TRBV21-1 is marked as a pseudogene. This CDR3 is built from 18 residues. The CDR3 nucleotides are TGTGCCAGCAGCACTGGGCGGGAGGGCCCCTTAGGGTTTGGCGAGCAGTACTTC. This encodes CASSTGREGPLGFGEQYF.

V and J are TRBV2 and TRBJ2-2; maybe TRBD1 (6 bases). Per germline, CDR1 SNHLY and CDR2 FYNNEI. Trimming took off 5 bases at V and 0 bases at J, with 10 bases between the two ends. The CDR3 covers 15 residues. CDR3 nucleotide sequence: TGTGCCAGCAGTCACCGGGACACGAACACCGGGGAGCTGTTTTTT. Its translation is CASSHRDTNTGELFF.

Comment on this clone: The identical CDR3 is also encoded by other nucleotide sequences in the sample. The chain employs TRBV28 and TRBJ1-2; D call uncertain. Germline assignment: CDR1 MDHEN and CDR2 SYDVKM. The V and J ends lost 1 base and 2 bases respectively, with 8 bases between them. The CDR3 is 14 amino acids. In DNA form, the CDR3 reads TGTGCCAGCAGTTTATACGCAGGAAACTATGGCTACACCTTC. This codes for CASSLYAGNYGYTF.

The rearrangement joins TRBV28 to TRBJ2-1; 13 bases align to TRBD2. The CDR3 sequence is 15 residues long. Germline trimming cut 7 bases from V and 8 bases from J; bases unmatched to any gene: 8. CDR1 is MDHEN and CDR2 is SYDVKM in the germline V gene. This CDR3 reads CASNPGLAGAYEQFF. In nucleotides, the CDR3 is TGTGCCAGCAACCCTGGACTAGCGGGAGCGTATGAGCAGTTCTTC.

The rearrangement links TRBV6-5 to TRBJ2-7; D is possibly TRBD2 (6 bases). This CDR3 spans 12 amino acids. In germline, CDR1 is MNHEY, CDR2 SVGAGI. The germline V and J ends were trimmed by 6 bases and 10 bases, with 16 bases remaining between them. The DNA for the CDR3 is TGTGCCAGCAGCTCCGCTAGCGCCCAACAGTACTTC. As protein: CASSSASAQQYF.

This chain joins TRBV5-1 and TRBJ2-5; D ambiguous. Germline CDR1 reads SGHRS; CDR2 reads YFSETQ. The CDR3 contains 13 residues. Between the trimmed V and J ends, which lost 3 bases and 2 bases, there was a span of 8 bases. This CDR3 is CASSYDWQETQYF. CDR3 nucleotides: TGCGCCAGCAGCTACGACTGGCAAGAGACCCAGTACTTC.

The rearrangement links TRBV10-2 to TRBJ2-7; the D is unclear. The V end lost 0 bases, the J end lost 2 bases, and 14 bases lay between the germline ends. Germline V gives CDR1 WSHSY, CDR2 SAAADI. This CDR3 has 16 residues. The CDR3 DNA reads as TGCGCCAGCAGTGAGTCCCGATTCCGGCAGGCCTACGAGCAGTACTTC. It is translated as CASSESRFRQAYEQYF.

The chain is built from TRBV7-2 and TRBJ2-2; 9 nucleotides line up with TRBD2. CDR3 length: 16 amino acids. Germline values: CDR1 SGHTA, CDR2 FQGNSA. V shed 1 base and J 4 bases; nucleotides not matched to a gene: 4. The CDR3 DNA sequence: TGTGCCAGCAGCTTAGGGCCAGCGGGAGGCACCGGGGAGCTGTTTTTT. Its protein is CASSLGPAGGTGELFF.

This CDR3 reads CASSRQQETQYF. CDR3 nucleotide sequence: TGCGCCAGTTCTAGACAGCAAGAGACCCAGTACTTC. The V call is TRBV10-2, the J call TRBJ2-5, with D perhaps TRBD1 (5 bases). From germline, CDR1 is WSHSY and CDR2 SAAADI. The V end lost 9 bases, the J end lost 2 bases, and 10 bases lay between the germline ends. CDR3 length: 12 amino acids.

The sample holds one count of this clone. The same CDR3 can be traced to other DNA sequences in this sample. The chain uses TRBV7-2 and TRBJ1-5, with D perhaps TRBD1 (6 bases). The CDR3 covers 14 residues. The germline gives CDR1 SGHTA, CDR2 FQGNSA. The V end was cut by 4 bases, the J end by 6 bases, with 13 bases between. The DNA of the CDR3 is TGTGCCAGCAGCTCCCAACAGGGATCTCAGCCCCAGCATTTT. Translated: CASSSQQGSQPQHF. The whole variable domain, remainder taken from reference TRBV7-2 and TRBJ1-5, is GAGVSQSPSNKVTEKGKDVELRCDPISGHTALYWYRQSLGQGLEFLIYFQGNSAPDKSGLPSDRFSAERTGGSVSTLTIQRTQQEDSAVYLCASSSQQGSQPQHFGDGTRLSIL.

The table lists this clone with a count of one. The chain couples TRBV7-9 to TRBJ2-5; no firm D call. The J call may be mistaken, given a closer DNA end match to TRBJ2-7. There are 12 residues in the CDR3. Germline V gene sequence: CDR1 SEHNR, CDR2 FQNEAQ (reference sequence). CDR3 nucleotide sequence: TGTGCCAGCAGCTTGCACATGGACGAGCAGTACTTC. Amino acids: CASSLHMDEQYF.

This rearrangement joins TRBV7-2 to TRBJ1-5; no firm D call. Trimming took 2 bases from V and 3 from J, leaving 11 bases between them. The CDR3 is 15 amino acids. In germline, CDR1 is SGHTA, CDR2 FQGNSA. This chain's CDR3 is CASSLRVGPNQPQHF. In nucleotides, the CDR3 is TGTGCCAGCAGCTTAAGGGTAGGGCCCAATCAGCCCCAGCATTTT.

CDR3 in DNA: TGTGCCAGCACCGGAACGTTAGTCGCTAACTATGGCTACACCTTC. Amino acid sequence: CASTGTLVANYGYTF. This chain uses TRBV6-1 with TRBJ1-2, with unresolved D. The length of the CDR3 is 15 residues. The germline V gene encodes CDR1 MNHNS and CDR2 SASEGT. V gave up 7 bases and J gave up 0 bases, with 15 bases separating them.

About this clone: The sample carries other DNA sequences with the same CDR3. V is TRBV28 and J is TRBJ2-3; D might be TRBD1 (6 bases). V lost 2 bases to trimming and J lost 5 bases, with 8 bases between them. The CDR3 runs 13 residues. From germline, CDR1 is MDHEN and CDR2 SYDVKM. The CDR3 coding sequence is TGTGCCAGCAGTTTAAGAGGGGGAGATACGCAGTATTTT. It translates to CASSLRGGDTQYF.

The chain has TRBV7-7 and TRBJ2-2, with a weak D call TRBD1 (5 bases). The CDR3 sequence is 15 residues long. Trimming took 5 bases from V and 5 from J, leaving 15 bases between them. The germline CDR1 and CDR2 sequences are SSHAT and FNYEAQ (reference sequence). The CDR3 spells CASSHREAGTGELFF. CDR3 DNA sequence: TGTGCCAGCAGCCACCGCGAGGCAGGGACCGGGGAGCTGTTTTTT.